Following are 18 T cell receptor beta chains from one sample sequenced in a study of T cell responses to AZD1222 COVID-19 vaccine. Generated by immunoSEQ multiplex PCR, the TCRdb table keeps only in-frame clones and is missing some. The table lists under 35,000 clones, 88% of them singletons. The sequencing here drew on peripheral blood, taken 28 days after the second AZD1222 dose. The source of these receptors is an adult who received the AZD1222 COVID-19 vaccine.

The rearrangement links TRBV6-5 to TRBJ1-5, with D unresolved. Germline-derived CDR1 and CDR2 are MNHEY and SVGAGI. CDR3 length: 12 residues. Trimming cost V 2 bases and J 5 bases, with 4 bases left between them. The CDR3 here is CASSYADQPQHF. The CDR3 DNA reads as TGTGCCAGCAGTTACGCTGATCAGCCCCAGCATTTT.

The V call is TRBV10-3, the J call TRBJ1-2; D not certain. V lost 4 bases to trimming and J lost 0 bases, with 9 bases between them. The CDR3 is 14 residues long. CDR1 is ENHRY, CDR2 SYGVKD, per germline. CDR3 sequence: CAISVAISNYGYTF. The CDR3 DNA reads TGTGCCATCAGTGTCGCTATTTCTAACTATGGCTACACCTTC.

This chain links TRBV19 with TRBJ1-5; possibly TRBD1 for D (5 bases). The CDR3 is made up of 17 amino acids. Germline V gene sequence: CDR1 LNHDA, CDR2 SQIVND (reference sequence). The V end was cut by 5 bases, the J end by 0 bases, with 17 bases between. The CDR3 DNA reads TGTGCCAGTAGTGCGAGAACCGGGACGGATAGCAATCAGCCCCAGCATTTT. Protein: CASSARTGTDSNQPQHF.

The V gene is TRBV27, the J gene TRBJ1-1; 11 nucleotides match TRBD1. The trim removed 5 bases at V and 1 base at J, leaving 6 bases unmatched. The length of the CDR3 is 16 residues. Germline lookup yields CDR1 MNHEY and CDR2 SMNVEV (reference sequence). The CDR3 DNA is TGTGCCAGCAGTCTCCCGGGACAGGGGGGGAACACTGAAGCTTTCTTT. Translating gives CASSLPGQGGNTEAFF.

This clone was recorded a few times. This CDR3 is CASSSSRMNTEAFF. In DNA form, the CDR3 reads TGTGCCAGCAGCTCCAGCAGGATGAACACTGAAGCTTTCTTT. This chain connects TRBV7-8 to TRBJ1-1; D is undetermined. Germline V CDR1 and CDR2: SGHVS, FQNEAQ. Trimming left V 4 bases short and J 0 bases short, with 9 bases between. CDR3 size: 14 residues. Filled out from reference TRBV7-8 and TRBJ1-1, the complete variable domain reads GAGVSQSPRYKVAKRGQDVALRCDPISGHVSLFWYQQALGQGPEFLTYFQNEAQLDKSGLPSDRFFAERPEGSVSTLKIQRTQQEDSAVYLCASSSSRMNTEAFFGQGTRLTVV.

The chain joins TRBV18 to TRBJ1-6; no reliable D call. This CDR3 is built from 15 residues. Trimming took 4 bases from V and 1 from J, leaving 8 bases between them. CDR1 KGHSH and CDR2 LQKENI come from the germline V gene. CDR3 in DNA: TGTGCCAGCTCACGACAATGGTCCTATAATTCACCCCTCCACTTT. Amino acid sequence: CASSRQWSYNSPLHF.

The gene calls are TRBV11-2 and TRBJ1-2; TRBD1 is a possible D gene (6 bases). The CDR3 sequence is 15 residues long. V gave up 5 bases and J gave up 6 bases, with 19 bases separating them. Germline V gene data show CDR1 as SGHAT and CDR2 as FQNNGV. CDR3: CASSGEGTPRDGYTF. The CDR3 DNA follows: TGTGCCAGCAGCGGAGAGGGGACACCCAGAGATGGCTACACCTTC.

V usage is TRBV7-2 and J usage is TRBJ2-1, with D maybe TRBD1 (6 bases). Trimming stripped 5 bases from V and 2 bases from J, with 10 bases between. The CDR3 is made up of 14 amino acids. The germline CDR1 and CDR2 sequences are SGHTA and FQGNSA. CDR3 sequence: CASSQDRTYNEQFF. Written as DNA, the CDR3 is TGTGCCAGCAGCCAGGACAGAACCTACAATGAGCAGTTCTTC. The whole variable domain, filled in from reference TRBV7-2 and TRBJ2-1, reads GAGVSQSPSNKVTEKGKDVELRCDPISGHTALYWYRQSLGQGLEFLIYFQGNSAPDKSGLPSDRFSAERTGGSVSTLTIQRTQQEDSAVYLCASSQDRTYNEQFFGPGTRLTVL.

This clone was observed a handful of times. The chain has TRBV6-2 or TRBV6-3 and TRBJ1-5; weak D call: TRBD1 (6 bases). The CDR3 is made up of 16 amino acids. V dropped 4 bases and J dropped 2 bases, with 15 bases sitting between them. Germline CDR1 MNHEY, CDR2 SVGEGT. CDR3: CASSSAPGVRNQPQHF. As DNA, the CDR3 is TGTGCCAGCAGTTCTGCTCCAGGGGTTCGCAATCAGCCCCAGCATTTT.

This clone has only one observation. The chain has TRBV5-8 and TRBJ1-1; weak D call: TRBD1 (5 bases). From germline, CDR1 is SGHTS and CDR2 YDEGEE. Between the trimmed V and J ends, which lost 3 bases and 6 bases, there was a span of 21 bases. The CDR3 sequence is 16 residues long. Here the CDR3 DNA reads TGTGCCAGCAGCTCCGGGACCTCATCGGAGGTCGCTGAAGCTTTCTTT. Translated: CASSSGTSSEVAEAFF.

This sequence joins TRBV29-1 and TRBJ1-1; 8 positions match TRBD1. Trimming at V came to 3 bases and at J to 5 bases, leaving 8 bases not matched to a gene. The CDR3 spans 14 residues. Germline V gives CDR1 SQVTM, CDR2 ANQGSEA. CDR3 protein: CSVESQGVGTEAFF. As DNA, the CDR3 is TGCAGCGTTGAGTCACAGGGGGTCGGGACTGAAGCTTTCTTT.

In this sample, this clone turned up a few times. The V and J genes are TRBV7-9 and TRBJ1-2, with D perhaps matching TRBD1 (6 bases). The CDR3 loop spans 13 amino acids. V was cut by 5 bases and J by 5 bases, with 12 bases left in between. CDR1 and CDR2 (germline): SEHNR, FQNEAQ (reference sequence). Written as DNA, the CDR3 is TGTGCCAGCAGCACCCGGACAGTTTATGGCTACACCTTC. It encodes CASSTRTVYGYTF.

This chain's CDR3 is CASSGPGTGPYEQYF. DNA for the CDR3: TGTGCCAGCAGTGGACCCGGGACAGGGCCTTACGAGCAGTACTTC. The chain recombines TRBV28 with TRBJ2-7, with 9 bases matching TRBD1. V lost 5 bases to trimming and J lost 4 bases; unmatched junction nucleotides: 9. The CDR3 loop spans 15 amino acids. Germline V gene data show CDR1 as MDHEN and CDR2 as SYDVKM.

This chain links TRBV9 with TRBJ1-2; TRBD1 aligns across 8 bases. V gave up 0 bases and J gave up 3 bases; unmatched junction bases: 10. The germline gives CDR1 SGDLS, CDR2 YYNGEE. The CDR3 consists of 17 residues. CDR3 loop: CASSVARSAGGDYGYTF. The CDR3 region has the DNA TGTGCCAGCAGCGTAGCTAGATCGGCAGGGGGCGACTATGGCTACACCTTC.

The chain employs TRBV4-3 and TRBJ2-3; D is perhaps TRBD1 (6 bases). Trimming cost V 6 bases and J 6 bases, with 19 bases left between them. CDR1 and CDR2 from the germline V gene are LGHNA and YSLEER. The CDR3 has 15 residues. Here the CDR3 reads CASSQILYRADTQYF. The CDR3 nucleotides are TGCGCCAGCAGTCAAATCTTGTACAGGGCGGATACGCAGTATTTT.

The rearrangement joins TRBV5-6 to TRBJ2-7; perhaps D is TRBD1 or TRBD2 (5 bases each). This CDR3 has 13 residues. Trimming cost V 2 bases and J 7 bases, with 13 bases left between them. Germline lookup yields CDR1 SGHDT and CDR2 YYEEEE. The CDR3 DNA is TGTGCCAGCAGCTTCGGGACCTCGGGGGAGCAGTACTTC. Its translation is CASSFGTSGEQYF.

This chain joins TRBV7-2 and TRBJ1-4, with 7 positions matching TRBD1. The germline gives CDR1 SGHTA, CDR2 FQGNSA. There are 16 residues in the CDR3. After removal of 4 bases from V and 0 bases from J, the junction contained 5 bases not matched to a gene. This chain's CDR3 is CASSSGQWATNEKLFF. CDR3 DNA sequence: TGTGCCAGCAGCTCGGGACAGTGGGCAACTAATGAAAAACTGTTTTTT.

The chain has TRBV7-9 and TRBJ1-2, with D possibly TRBD1 on 6 matching bases. The CDR3 contains 15 residues. Trimming pared 5 bases from V and 7 bases from J, leaving 20 bases between. CDR1 SEHNR and CDR2 FQNEAQ come from the germline V gene (reference sequence). CDR3 region: CASSRRDRFARGYTF. In nucleotides, the CDR3 is TGTGCCAGCAGCCGTAGAGACAGGTTCGCGCGTGGCTACACCTTC.